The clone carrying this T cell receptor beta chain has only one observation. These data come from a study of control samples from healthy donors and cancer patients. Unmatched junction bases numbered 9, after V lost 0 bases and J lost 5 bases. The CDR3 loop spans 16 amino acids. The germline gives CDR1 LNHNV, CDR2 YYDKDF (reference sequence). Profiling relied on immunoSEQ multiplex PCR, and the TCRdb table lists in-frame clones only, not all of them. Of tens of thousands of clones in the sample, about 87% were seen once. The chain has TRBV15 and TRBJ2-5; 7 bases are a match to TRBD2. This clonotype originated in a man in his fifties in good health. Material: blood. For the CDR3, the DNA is TGTGCCACCAGCAGAGATTATAATGAGGGAGGGGAGACCCAGTACTTC. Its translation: CATSRDYNEGGETQYF.